This T cell receptor (beta chain) was profiled in a study of Graves' ophthalmopathy and Graves' hyperthyroidism. Transcripts of RNA were the source for amplifying TCR beta CDR3 regions. HTBI primers served in a first-round RT-PCR, which a second-round multiplex PCR followed. TCRdb fed the multiplex PCR reads into MiXCR, producing one record per CDR3 protein. The profile covers roughly 500,000 distinct CDR3 sequences, with about an eighth appearing a single time and about 10% taken by the ten largest. Germline loops: CDR1 LNHDA, CDR2 SQIVND (reference sequence). This CDR3 is 15 amino acids long. Trimming stripped 4 bases from V and 0 bases from J, with 12 bases between. Other autoimmune disease, uncontrolled infection, pregnancy and lactation led to exclusion. Ten or more counts support this clonotype.

The chain has TRBV19 and TRBJ1-1; D is perhaps TRBD1 (5 bases). Sequencing was done on a sample of blood. This clonotype was sampled from a woman between 25 and 40 years old with Graves' ophthalmopathy. CDR3 nucleotide sequence: TGTGCCAGTAGTACTCTCCAGGGCCTGAACACTGAAGCTTTCTTT. Translation: CASSTLQGLNTEAFF. Together with reference TRBV19 and TRBJ1-1, the CDR3 gives the full variable domain: DGGITQSPKYLFRKEGQNVTLSCEQNLNHDAMYWYRQDPGQGLRLIYYSQIVNDFQKGDIAEGYSVSREKKESFPLTVTSAQKNPTAFYLCASSTLQGLNTEAFFGQGTRLTVV.